The rows below give T cell receptor beta chains drawn from one sample of a study of T-cell memory formation after mild COVID-19. TCRdb reprocessed the 5' RACE reads via MiXCR and lists one record per CDR3 protein. The table shows about 81,000 distinct CDR3 sequences, with approximately 25% occurring only once. Source material: PBMCs or a T cell subset sorted from them (not recorded which). The source of these receptors is a man aged 18 to 29 who had mild COVID-19 (a few samples of this study predate the infection). Cell type and time point are not known. CDR3s include the opening cysteine and the closing phenylalanine or tryptophan. The order of the fields is D gene, V gene, clone size, J gene, CDR3 DNA, CDR3 protein. A D gene is named only where the DNA matches it firmly. The size field is filled for only some rows; it gives once, few, many or a size class.

D gene: TRBD1
V gene: TRBV15
clone size: .
J gene: TRBJ1-1
CDR3 DNA: TGTGCCACCAGCGCAGGGGGACTCGCGATGAACACTGAAGCTTTCTTT
CDR3 protein: CATSAGGLAMNTEAFF

D gene: TRBD1
V gene: TRBV28
clone size: few
J gene: TRBJ2-5
CDR3 DNA: TGTGCCAGCAGTCTAGGGACAGTCCCACCCCAGTACTTC
CDR3 protein: CASSLGTVPPQYF

D gene: .
V gene: TRBV19
clone size: .
J gene: TRBJ1-6
CDR3 DNA: TGTGCCAGTAGTATAGGCAGTGGCAATTCACCCCTCCACTTT
CDR3 protein: CASSIGSGNSPLHF

D gene: TRBD2
V gene: TRBV4-1
clone size: .
J gene: TRBJ2-1
CDR3 DNA: TGCGCCAGCAGCCAATTTGGGGGGGGGACCCACAATGAGCAGTTCTTC
CDR3 protein: CASSQFGGGTHNEQFF

D gene: .
V gene: TRBV4-1
clone size: .
J gene: TRBJ2-7
CDR3 DNA: TGCGCCAGCAGCTATGGGGTCGAGCAGTACTTC
CDR3 protein: CASSYGVEQYF

D gene: TRBD2
V gene: TRBV6-2/TRBV6-3
clone size: .
J gene: TRBJ2-1
CDR3 DNA: TGTGCCAGCGGAGTAGCGGGGAACCTAGTACATGAGCAGTTCTTC
CDR3 protein: CASGVAGNLVHEQFF

D gene: TRBD2
V gene: TRBV9
clone size: .
J gene: TRBJ2-1
CDR3 DNA: TGTGCCAGCAGCGTCAGCGGGGGGGCTGAGCAGTTCTTC
CDR3 protein: CASSVSGGAEQFF

D gene: .
V gene: TRBV19
clone size: .
J gene: TRBJ1-5
CDR3 DNA: TGTGCCAGTAGTCCCCCCAGACAGCCCCAGCATTTT
CDR3 protein: CASSPPRQPQHF

D gene: .
V gene: TRBV4-1
clone size: .
J gene: TRBJ1-2
CDR3 DNA: TGCGCCAGCAGCCCCCTAACAGTCGCCGAGGGCTACACCTTC
CDR3 protein: CASSPLTVAEGYTF

D gene: TRBD2
V gene: TRBV2
clone size: .
J gene: TRBJ2-3
CDR3 DNA: TGTGCCAGCAGCGCCCGGACTGACGGGGGGGATACGCAGTATTTT
CDR3 protein: CASSARTDGGDTQYF

D gene: .
V gene: TRBV24-1
clone size: .
J gene: TRBJ2-1
CDR3 DNA: TGTGCCACCAGTGATTTGCAAGACTCGGGGCTCTACAATGAGCAGTTCTTC
CDR3 protein: CATSDLQDSGLYNEQFF

D gene: TRBD1
V gene: TRBV24-1
clone size: .
J gene: TRBJ2-3
CDR3 DNA: TGTGCCACCAGTGACTCGGGACAGGGGTTGGCAGATACGCAGTATTTT
CDR3 protein: CATSDSGQGLADTQYF

D gene: .
V gene: TRBV7-9
clone size: .
J gene: TRBJ2-2
CDR3 DNA: TGTGCCAGCAGCTTAGCAGGGGCCGGGAGAACCGGGGAGCTGTTTTTT
CDR3 protein: CASSLAGAGRTGELFF

D gene: TRBD2
V gene: TRBV20-1
clone size: .
J gene: TRBJ2-7
CDR3 DNA: TGCAGTGCTAGCAGCCTAGCGGCCCCCTACGAGCAGTACTTC
CDR3 protein: CSASSLAAPYEQYF

D gene: .
V gene: TRBV4-1
clone size: many
J gene: TRBJ1-5
CDR3 DNA: TGCGCCAGCAGCCCCCGCTGGGTTAGCAATCAGCCCCAGCATTTT
CDR3 protein: CASSPRWVSNQPQHF

D gene: .
V gene: TRBV6-2/TRBV6-3
clone size: few
J gene: TRBJ2-7
CDR3 DNA: TGTGCCAGCGCCAAGGTCGTCTACGAGCAGTACTTC
CDR3 protein: CASAKVVYEQYF

D gene: .
V gene: TRBV5-1
clone size: few
J gene: TRBJ1-1
CDR3 DNA: TGCGCCAGCAGCCTCGGGAATGAAGCTTTCTTT
CDR3 protein: CASSLGNEAFF

D gene: .
V gene: TRBV28
clone size: .
J gene: TRBJ1-5
CDR3 DNA: TGTGCCAGCAGTTTGGGTCGAAATCAGCCCCAGCATTTT
CDR3 protein: CASSLGRNQPQHF

D gene: .
V gene: TRBV7-8
clone size: many
J gene: TRBJ1-5
CDR3 DNA: TGTGCCAGCAGCGGAAGGGGAGATCAGCCCCAGCATTTT
CDR3 protein: CASSGRGDQPQHF

D gene: .
V gene: TRBV4-1
clone size: .
J gene: TRBJ1-5
CDR3 DNA: TGCGCCAGCAGCCAAACCGGGACCTTAAATCAGCCCCAGCATTTT
CDR3 protein: CASSQTGTLNQPQHF

D gene: TRBD1
V gene: TRBV5-1
clone size: .
J gene: TRBJ1-3
CDR3 DNA: TGCGCCAGCAGCCCAGGGACAGGGACTGGAAACACCATATATTTT
CDR3 protein: CASSPGTGTGNTIYF

D gene: .
V gene: TRBV15
clone size: .
J gene: TRBJ2-5
CDR3 DNA: TGTGCCACCAGCAGTCTGGGCGATCACCTTGCAGAGACCCAGTACTTC
CDR3 protein: CATSSLGDHLAETQYF

D gene: TRBD1
V gene: TRBV7-6
clone size: .
J gene: TRBJ2-3
CDR3 DNA: TGTGCCAGCAGCTACGGGACAGGCACAGATACGCAGTATTTT
CDR3 protein: CASSYGTGTDTQYF

D gene: .
V gene: TRBV12-3/TRBV12-4
clone size: .
J gene: TRBJ1-2
CDR3 DNA: TGTGCCAGCAGTTTCGAGACTAATGGCTACACCTTC
CDR3 protein: CASSFETNGYTF